Below, 8 T cell receptor beta chains from the same sample are listed, as sequenced in a study of shared T cell receptors in the human thymus. Profiled with immunoSEQ multiplex PCR; TCRdb holds only in-frame clones, not every one. The sample consists of approximately 730,000 clones, approximately 85% of them appearing once. This sample was shared with a second study, whose subject was human thymus T cells.

The sample taken for sequencing was thymocytes. The receptors derive from a girl less than two years old with a congenital heart defect.

The chain couples TRBV4-1 to TRBJ2-1; D might be TRBD2 (5 bases). The CDR3 runs to 16 residues. Germline CDR1 is MGHRA and CDR2 is YSYEKL. Between the trimmed V and J ends, which lost 6 bases and 7 bases, there was a span of 22 bases. The CDR3 DNA sequence: TGCGCCAGCAGAGGAGGAGCAGCCGCAGAACAGAATGAGCAGTTCTTC. Residues: CASRGGAAAEQNEQFF.

The chain carries TRBV9 and TRBJ2-3, with TRBD2 matching over 8 bases. Germline values: CDR1 SGDLS, CDR2 YYNGEE. V gave up 0 bases and J gave up 5 bases; unmatched junction bases: 8. The length of the CDR3 is 16 residues. This CDR3 is CASSVGDGGGKDTQYF. DNA for the CDR3: TGTGCCAGCAGCGTAGGTGACGGGGGGGGTAAAGATACGCAGTATTTT.

The table lists this clone with a count of one. V and J are TRBV11-2 and TRBJ2-2, with D possibly matching TRBD2 (6 bases). The CDR3 has 18 amino acids. Trimming left V 7 bases short and J 2 bases short, with 23 bases between. Germline CDR1 and CDR2: SGHAT and FQNNGV. The CDR3 nucleotides read TGTGCCAGCACCTCGCTTCGGTACGGGACTCAAAACACCGGGGAGCTGTTTTTT. This sequence encodes CASTSLRYGTQNTGELFF.

The gene calls are TRBV30 and TRBJ1-1; D may be TRBD1 (5 bases). The V end lost 5 bases, the J end lost 0 bases, and 7 bases lay between the germline ends. This CDR3 contains 12 residues. Germline CDR1 GTSNPN, CDR2 SVGIG (reference sequence). The CDR3 loop reads CAWGQVNTEAFF. In DNA form, the CDR3 reads TGTGCCTGGGGACAAGTGAACACTGAAGCTTTCTTT.

V usage is TRBV7-2 and J usage is TRBJ1-2; D possibly corresponds to TRBD1 (6 bases). Germline loops: CDR1 SGHTA, CDR2 FQGNSA. CDR3 length: 13 residues. The V end was cut by 4 bases, the J end by 8 bases, with 14 bases between. DNA for the CDR3: TGTGCCAGCAGCTCAGACAGGTTGGGCGGCTACACCTTC. This gives the protein CASSSDRLGGYTF. Based on the CDR3 plus reference TRBV7-2 and TRBJ1-2, the full variable domain is GAGVSQSPSNKVTEKGKDVELRCDPISGHTALYWYRQSLGQGLEFLIYFQGNSAPDKSGLPSDRFSAERTGGSVSTLTIQRTQQEDSAVYLCASSSDRLGGYTFGSGTRLTVV.

This chain links TRBV7-9 with TRBJ1-5; no definite D call. The V end lost 3 bases, the J end lost 4 bases, and 10 bases lay between the germline ends. The CDR3 has 14 amino acids. Germline V gene sequence: CDR1 SEHNR, CDR2 FQNEAQ (reference sequence). CDR3 in amino acids: CASSFGRENQPQHF. The CDR3 nucleotides are TGTGCCAGCAGCTTTGGACGGGAAAATCAGCCCCAGCATTTT.

The chain has TRBV5-1 and TRBJ2-3; 8 nucleotides match TRBD2. Looked up from germline, CDR1 is SGHRS and CDR2 is YFSETQ. This CDR3 spans 16 amino acids. V trimming: 0 bases; J trimming: 4 bases; junction bases outside the gene matches: 7. The CDR3: CASSLARLALADTQYF. Written as DNA, the CDR3 is TGCGCCAGCAGCTTGGCCCGACTAGCGCTGGCAGATACGCAGTATTTT.

The chain is built from TRBV7-2 and TRBJ2-3; TRBD2 matches at 8 bases. J was trimmed by 4 bases and V by 4 bases; bases with no gene match: 16. This CDR3 region has 18 residues. From germline, CDR1 is SGHTA and CDR2 FQGNSA. CDR3 in amino acids: CASSYNRGTRGLPDTQYF. As DNA, the CDR3 is TGTGCCAGCAGCTATAACCGGGGGACTAGAGGTCTCCCAGATACGCAGTATTTT.